These T cell receptor beta chains were read from a single sample in a study of blood T cell repertoires in COVID-19. Sequenced by immunoSEQ multiplex PCR; TCRdb stores in-frame clones only, minus some. This sample has a few hundred thousand clones, with 89% found just once. The specimen was peripheral blood. These receptors all stem from a woman aged 40 to 55 who had recovered from COVID-19. CDR3s include the opening cysteine and the closing phenylalanine or tryptophan. Each record gives: V gene, D gene, clone size, J gene, CDR3 DNA, CDR3 protein. A D gene is named only where the DNA matches it firmly. Not every row has a clone size; where given, it reads once, few, many or a size class.

v_call: TRBV11-2
d_call: .
clone_size: .
j_call: TRBJ2-7
cdr3_nt: TGTGCCAGCAGCTTAGTTAGGGGCAGGGGTTACGAGCAGTACTTC
cdr3_aa: CASSLVRGRGYEQYF

v_call: TRBV27
d_call: .
clone_size: .
j_call: TRBJ1-4
cdr3_nt: TGTGCCAGCAGTTTATCGGGTCGCGGTGAAAAACTGTTTTTT
cdr3_aa: CASSLSGRGEKLFF

v_call: TRBV7-9
d_call: .
clone_size: .
j_call: TRBJ2-5
cdr3_nt: TGTGCCAGCAGCTCGAAACAGGGTTTGGAGACCCAGTACTTC
cdr3_aa: CASSSKQGLETQYF

v_call: TRBV11-2
d_call: .
clone_size: .
j_call: TRBJ2-3
cdr3_nt: TGTGCCAGCAGCCCCGAACTAAGACCCGCCCAACGGACAGATACGCAGTATTTT
cdr3_aa: CASSPELRPAQRTDTQYF

v_call: TRBV6-2/TRBV6-3
d_call: .
clone_size: .
j_call: TRBJ1-1
cdr3_nt: TGTGCCAGCAGTTACTCCCTCGTTGGAGGGCCTGACACTGAAGCTTTCTTT
cdr3_aa: CASSYSLVGGPDTEAFF

v_call: TRBV27
d_call: TRBD1
clone_size: .
j_call: TRBJ2-3
cdr3_nt: TGTGCCAGCAGTCTACAGGGGATGCACACAGATACGCAGTATTTT
cdr3_aa: CASSLQGMHTDTQYF

v_call: TRBV10-1
d_call: .
clone_size: .
j_call: TRBJ1-1
cdr3_nt: TGCGCCAGCAGTGAGTCCGGAGGAAACACTGAAGCTTTCTTT
cdr3_aa: CASSESGGNTEAFF

v_call: TRBV6-5
d_call: TRBD2
clone_size: .
j_call: TRBJ2-1
cdr3_nt: TGTGCCAGCAAGTCGATAGCGGGGTCCTACAATGAGCAGTTCTTC
cdr3_aa: CASKSIAGSYNEQFF

v_call: TRBV5-5
d_call: TRBD1
clone_size: .
j_call: TRBJ1-2
cdr3_nt: TGTGCCAGCAGCTTGACAGGGGCAACTAACTATGGCTACACCTTC
cdr3_aa: CASSLTGATNYGYTF

v_call: TRBV11-3
d_call: TRBD1
clone_size: .
j_call: TRBJ2-3
cdr3_nt: TGTGCCAGCAGCTGGACCGGGACAGGGTTCGCAGATACGCAGTATTTT
cdr3_aa: CASSWTGTGFADTQYF

v_call: TRBV2
d_call: .
clone_size: .
j_call: TRBJ2-1
cdr3_nt: TGTGCCAGCAGTGAAGGTCCTCCCGGGGATGAGCAGTTCTTC
cdr3_aa: CASSEGPPGDEQFF

v_call: TRBV6-5
d_call: .
clone_size: .
j_call: TRBJ1-5
cdr3_nt: TGTGCCAGCAGCCACAGGGATCGTTCCCAGCATTTT
cdr3_aa: CASSHRDRSQHF

v_call: TRBV5-1
d_call: TRBD1
clone_size: .
j_call: TRBJ1-1
cdr3_nt: TGCGCCAGCAGCTTGAACAGGGGGAACACTGAAGCTTTCTTT
cdr3_aa: CASSLNRGNTEAFF

v_call: TRBV1
d_call: .
clone_size: .
j_call: TRBJ2-7
cdr3_nt: TGCACCAGCAGCCAAGATAACAGCCGGGACAGGGTGAGGTTCCAGTCCTACGAGCAGTACTTC
cdr3_aa: CTSSQDNSRDRVRFQSYEQYF

v_call: TRBV6-2/TRBV6-3
d_call: TRBD2
clone_size: .
j_call: TRBJ2-5
cdr3_nt: TGTGCCAGCAGCCACGCCGGGGGGGACGTCCAAGAGACCCAGTACTTC
cdr3_aa: CASSHAGGDVQETQYF

v_call: TRBV28
d_call: TRBD1
clone_size: .
j_call: TRBJ1-4
cdr3_nt: TGTGCCAGCAGGCCGGGACAGACGGGAGAAAAACTGTTTTTT
cdr3_aa: CASRPGQTGEKLFF

v_call: TRBV6-5
d_call: .
clone_size: .
j_call: TRBJ2-2
cdr3_nt: TGTGCCAGCAGTTACTTTTCAACCGGGGAGCTGTTTTTT
cdr3_aa: CASSYFSTGELFF

v_call: TRBV3-1/TRBV3-2
d_call: .
clone_size: few
j_call: TRBJ1-2
cdr3_nt: TGTGCCAGCAGCCAAGATTTCGGTAGTTTGCATGGCTACACCTTC
cdr3_aa: CASSQDFGSLHGYTF

v_call: TRBV15
d_call: TRBD1
clone_size: .
j_call: TRBJ1-6
cdr3_nt: TGTGCCACCAGCAGGGGACAGGGCGAAGGATCACCCCTCCACTTT
cdr3_aa: CATSRGQGEGSPLHF

v_call: TRBV28
d_call: TRBD1
clone_size: .
j_call: TRBJ2-7
cdr3_nt: TGTGCCACTCAGGACAGGTACGACGAGCAGTACTTC
cdr3_aa: CATQDRYDEQYF

v_call: TRBV12-3/TRBV12-4
d_call: .
clone_size: .
j_call: TRBJ1-3
cdr3_nt: TGTGCCAGCAGTCAAGGGGTTGGAAACACCATATATTTT
cdr3_aa: CASSQGVGNTIYF

v_call: TRBV5-4
d_call: TRBD1
clone_size: .
j_call: TRBJ1-2
cdr3_nt: TGTGCCAGCAGCCCGGGGGGGACAGGGGGCGAAGGCTACACCTTC
cdr3_aa: CASSPGGTGGEGYTF

v_call: TRBV30
d_call: .
clone_size: .
j_call: TRBJ2-3
cdr3_nt: TGTGCCTGGAGTGTTGGACTGAGCACAGATACGCAGTATTTT
cdr3_aa: CAWSVGLSTDTQYF

v_call: TRBV11-3
d_call: TRBD2
clone_size: .
j_call: TRBJ2-5
cdr3_nt: TGTGCCAGCAGCCCTGGGACTAGTCGGGGGGAAGAGACCCAGTACTTC
cdr3_aa: CASSPGTSRGEETQYF

v_call: TRBV2
d_call: .
clone_size: .
j_call: TRBJ2-5
cdr3_nt: TGTGCCAGCAGTGAGGAGACTGAACTCGAAGAGACCCAGTACTTC
cdr3_aa: CASSEETELEETQYF

v_call: TRBV5-6
d_call: .
clone_size: once
j_call: TRBJ1-1
cdr3_nt: TGTGCCAGCAGCTTGGCGGGGGTCTTGAATGCTTTCTTT
cdr3_aa: CASSLAGVLNAFF

v_call: TRBV7-2
d_call: TRBD2
clone_size: .
j_call: TRBJ2-7
cdr3_nt: TGTGCCAGCAGCTTTTTTACATGGAGGGGGACTAGCAGAGGGGACGAGCAGTACTTC
cdr3_aa: CASSFFTWRGTSRGDEQYF

v_call: TRBV9
d_call: TRBD2
clone_size: .
j_call: TRBJ2-3
cdr3_nt: TGTGCCAGCAGCGTGGAGAGCGGGATATTGGCAGATACGCAGTATTTT
cdr3_aa: CASSVESGILADTQYF

v_call: TRBV5-4
d_call: .
clone_size: .
j_call: TRBJ2-1
cdr3_nt: TGTGCCAGCAGCTTGACTAGCCGGAATGAGCAGTTCTTC
cdr3_aa: CASSLTSRNEQFF

v_call: TRBV6-5
d_call: TRBD1
clone_size: once
j_call: TRBJ2-2
cdr3_nt: TGTGCCAGCAGTTATCGGGACAGGGGTCCGACCGGGGAGCTGTTTTTT
cdr3_aa: CASSYRDRGPTGELFF

v_call: TRBV5-6
d_call: .
clone_size: .
j_call: TRBJ1-4
cdr3_nt: TGTGCCAGCAGCTTGAGTTTTGAGAGCACTAATGAAAAACTGTTTTTT
cdr3_aa: CASSLSFESTNEKLFF

v_call: TRBV10-3
d_call: .
clone_size: .
j_call: TRBJ2-5
cdr3_nt: TGTGCCATCAGTGTCCGGGACATCCAAGAGACCCAGTACTTC
cdr3_aa: CAISVRDIQETQYF

v_call: TRBV19
d_call: .
clone_size: .
j_call: TRBJ1-1
cdr3_nt: TGTGCCAGTAGAGATGACAGGCAACTTGTAGCTTTCTTT
cdr3_aa: CASRDDRQLVAFF

v_call: TRBV11-1
d_call: TRBD1
clone_size: .
j_call: TRBJ2-2
cdr3_nt: TGTGCCAGCAGCCGGGCCCAGGGGGCACACACCGGGGAGCTGTTTTTT
cdr3_aa: CASSRAQGAHTGELFF

v_call: TRBV28
d_call: .
clone_size: .
j_call: TRBJ2-6
cdr3_nt: TGTGCCAGCAACCGGGCTGGGGCCAACGTCCTGACTTTC
cdr3_aa: CASNRAGANVLTF

v_call: TRBV10-3
d_call: TRBD2
clone_size: .
j_call: TRBJ2-1
cdr3_nt: TGTGCCATCAGTGAGTCGTTAGCGGGGGGGAACAATGAGCAGTTCTTC
cdr3_aa: CAISESLAGGNNEQFF

v_call: TRBV7-3
d_call: .
clone_size: .
j_call: TRBJ1-1
cdr3_nt: TGTGCCAGCAGCTTATCCGTGAACACTGAAGCTTTCTTT
cdr3_aa: CASSLSVNTEAFF

v_call: TRBV4-3
d_call: .
clone_size: once
j_call: TRBJ1-2
cdr3_nt: TGCGCCAGCAGCCAAGGGTCCAGATATGGCTACACCTTC
cdr3_aa: CASSQGSRYGYTF

v_call: TRBV6-5
d_call: TRBD2
clone_size: .
j_call: TRBJ2-1
cdr3_nt: TGTGCCAGCAGTTACTCGCTCGGGGGGGCCTACAATGAGCAGTTCTTC
cdr3_aa: CASSYSLGGAYNEQFF

v_call: TRBV6-5
d_call: .
clone_size: once
j_call: TRBJ1-1
cdr3_nt: TGTGCCAGCAGTTACTCGAGAGGGCGAGCGAACACTGAAGCTTTCTTT
cdr3_aa: CASSYSRGRANTEAFF

v_call: TRBV3-1/TRBV3-2
d_call: TRBD1
clone_size: .
j_call: TRBJ1-2
cdr3_nt: TGTGCCAGCAGCCCCGGGACAGGCGACTATGGCTACACCTTC
cdr3_aa: CASSPGTGDYGYTF

v_call: TRBV14
d_call: TRBD1
clone_size: .
j_call: TRBJ2-3
cdr3_nt: TGTGCCAGCAGCCGGCAGACAGGGGGGGCAGATACGCAGTATTTT
cdr3_aa: CASSRQTGGADTQYF

v_call: TRBV7-9
d_call: .
clone_size: .
j_call: TRBJ1-5
cdr3_nt: TGTGCCAGCAGCTTCCTCAATCAGCCCCAGCATTTT
cdr3_aa: CASSFLNQPQHF

v_call: TRBV28
d_call: .
clone_size: .
j_call: TRBJ2-2
cdr3_nt: TGTGCCAGCAGTTTTGGGCGGGGCACCGGGGAGCTGTTTTTT
cdr3_aa: CASSFGRGTGELFF

v_call: TRBV5-1
d_call: TRBD1
clone_size: once
j_call: TRBJ1-3
cdr3_nt: TGCGCCAGCAGCACCCGACAGGGGGCTATGGCTGGAAACACCATATATTTT
cdr3_aa: CASSTRQGAMAGNTIYF

v_call: TRBV4-1
d_call: .
clone_size: .
j_call: TRBJ1-6
cdr3_nt: TGCGCCAGCAGCCAAGAATCGGGATATTCACCCCTCCACTTT
cdr3_aa: CASSQESGYSPLHF

v_call: TRBV2
d_call: .
clone_size: .
j_call: TRBJ2-5
cdr3_nt: TGTGCCAGCAGTTGGACAGACCAAGAGACCCAGTACTTC
cdr3_aa: CASSWTDQETQYF

v_call: TRBV2
d_call: .
clone_size: once
j_call: TRBJ1-1
cdr3_nt: TGTGCCAGCAGTGTTTCAGGGAGGGTAGCTGAAGCTTTCTTT
cdr3_aa: CASSVSGRVAEAFF

v_call: TRBV5-4
d_call: .
clone_size: .
j_call: TRBJ1-1
cdr3_nt: TGTGCCAGCAGCTTAACTGGGCAAGGAGGGATGAACACTGAAGCTTTCTTT
cdr3_aa: CASSLTGQGGMNTEAFF

v_call: TRBV5-4
d_call: TRBD1
clone_size: .
j_call: TRBJ1-6
cdr3_nt: TGTGCCAGCAGCGTTGGACCGACAGGGATTATCTCACCCCTCCACTTT
cdr3_aa: CASSVGPTGIISPLHF

v_call: TRBV6-5
d_call: .
clone_size: .
j_call: TRBJ1-2
cdr3_nt: TGTGCCAGCAGTTACCACGGAGACTATGGCTACACCTTC
cdr3_aa: CASSYHGDYGYTF

v_call: TRBV30
d_call: .
clone_size: .
j_call: TRBJ2-2
cdr3_nt: TGTGCCTGGAGGCGGGGGCCGGTCACCGGGGAGCTGTTTTTT
cdr3_aa: CAWRRGPVTGELFF

v_call: TRBV19
d_call: TRBD1
clone_size: .
j_call: TRBJ1-5
cdr3_nt: TGTGCCAGTAGTATAGGTCGAACAGGGGGAAAAGGTTTCGATCAGCCCCAGCATTTT
cdr3_aa: CASSIGRTGGKGFDQPQHF

v_call: TRBV6-2/TRBV6-3
d_call: .
clone_size: .
j_call: TRBJ2-5
cdr3_nt: TGTGCCAGCAGTTACTCGAGAGTGGCCGGGACATCCGGCTACCAAGAGACCCAGTACTTC
cdr3_aa: CASSYSRVAGTSGYQETQYF

v_call: TRBV25-1
d_call: .
clone_size: .
j_call: TRBJ1-2
cdr3_nt: TGTGCCAGCAGCGCGGACAGCCTCGGCTACACCTTC
cdr3_aa: CASSADSLGYTF

v_call: TRBV18
d_call: .
clone_size: .
j_call: TRBJ1-4
cdr3_nt: TGTGCCAGCTCACCACGACAGGCTCCTACAACTAATGAAAAACTGTTTTTT
cdr3_aa: CASSPRQAPTTNEKLFF

v_call: TRBV28
d_call: .
clone_size: .
j_call: TRBJ1-1
cdr3_nt: TGTGCCAGCAGTTCATTTCGGGGTACTGAAGCTTTCTTT
cdr3_aa: CASSSFRGTEAFF